The 26 T cell receptor beta chains reported below all come from one sample, sequenced in a study. TCRdb processed the 5' RACE reads anew with MiXCR; each CDR3 protein has one entry. The sample contains 45,000 to 55,000 distinct CDR3 sequences, around 26% of which appear only once. What was sequenced was tumor-infiltrating naive CD4+ T cells sorted from the breast tumor. Subset meaning: naive CD4+ T cells, CD4+CD45RA+CD25-. These receptors all stem from a female donor with breast cancer.

The rearrangement links TRBV12-3 or TRBV12-4 to TRBJ2-2; D is uncertain. The CDR3 is made up of 14 amino acids. With 6 bases removed from V and 1 base from J, the gap between germline ends came to 9 bases. CDR3: CASRIKVNTGELFF. DNA of the CDR3: TGTGCCAGCAGGATTAAGGTGAACACCGGGGAGCTGTTTTTT.

This clonotype was detected only a few times. V gene TRBV9 combines with J gene TRBJ2-2; D unclear. The CDR3 is 13 amino acids. Trimming shortened V by 0 bases and J by 6 bases, and 6 bases separated the two germline ends. CDR1 is SGDLS and CDR2 is YYNGEE in the germline V gene. DNA of the CDR3: TGTGCCAGCAGCGTAGATTTCGCCGGGGAGCTGTTTTTT. The encoded protein is CASSVDFAGELFF.

This sequence joins TRBV6-5 and TRBJ2-6, with unresolved D. The CDR3 spans 15 residues. In germline, CDR1 is MNHEY, CDR2 SVGAGI. V was clipped by 10 bases and J by 0 bases, with 13 bases between them. The CDR3 here is CATRPGSSGANVLTF. The CDR3 DNA follows: TGTGCCACTCGACCGGGCAGCTCTGGGGCCAACGTCCTGACTTTC.

This chain joins TRBV12-3 or TRBV12-4 and TRBJ2-1; 7 bases match TRBD2. V gave up 4 bases and J gave up 9 bases; unmatched junction bases: 6. The CDR3 has 13 residues. Here the CDR3 reads CASSSRGEGEQFF. CDR3 DNA: TGTGCCAGCAGTTCCCGGGGGGAGGGTGAGCAGTTCTTC.

This clonotype was picked up a small number of times. CDR3 sequence reads: CSALERRSFSYEQYF. The CDR3 nucleotides read TGCAGTGCCTTAGAGAGGAGGTCCTTCTCCTACGAGCAGTACTTC. This chain uses TRBV20-1 with TRBJ2-7; D possibly corresponds to TRBD2 (5 bases). V was cut by 6 bases and J by 0 bases, with 18 bases left in between. The CDR3 extends over 15 amino acids. The germline V gene has CDR1 DFQATT and CDR2 SNEGSKA (reference sequence).

A note on this clonotype: At one of its ends the junction is not consistent with the germline gene, which may arise from a read error. The chain couples TRBV4-3 to TRBJ1-5, with D possibly being TRBD1 (5 bases). The germline V gene encodes CDR1 LGHNA and CDR2 YSLEER. The CDR3 spans 16 residues. The DNA for the CDR3 is TGCGCCAGCAGCCCTACGGGGGTTTTGGACAATAAGCCCCAGCATTTT. Translated, it gives CASSPTGVLDNKPQHF.

This sequence joins TRBV4-1 and TRBJ2-5; D may be TRBD2 (6 bases). This CDR3 comprises 15 residues. Germline CDR1 reads MGHRA; CDR2 reads YSYEKL. Trimming removed 4 bases from V and 0 bases from J, with 12 bases in between. CDR3 amino acids: CASSRVAGNQETQYF. CDR3 nucleotide sequence: TGCGCCAGCAGCCGTGTCGCGGGGAACCAAGAGACCCAGTACTTC.

This clonotype was picked up many times. One end of the junction is discordant with germline, which a read error may explain. This chain uses TRBV7-7 with TRBJ2-1; D is perhaps TRBD1 (6 bases). The CDR3 extends over 14 amino acids. CDR1 is SSHAT, CDR2 FNYEAQ, per germline (reference sequence). The CDR3 nucleotides are TGTGCTAGCAGCGCCCAACAGGGTAGGGGTGAGCAGTTCTTC. Translated: CASSAQQGRGEQFF.

The chain recombines TRBV3-1 with TRBJ2-3; 9 positions agree with TRBD2. The germline CDR1 and CDR2 sequences are LGHDT and YNNKEL (reference sequence). J lost 3 bases, V lost 2 bases, and 6 bases had no gene match. This CDR3 comprises 16 residues. The CDR3 coding sequence is TGTGCCAGCAGCCAACGAGCGGGAGGCTGGACAGATACGCAGTATTTT. Translated, it gives CASSQRAGGWTDTQYF.

This clonotype has a handful of counts. This chain joins TRBV18 and TRBJ2-1; a weak D match, TRBD1 (5 bases). Trimming shortened V by 2 bases and J by 6 bases, and 8 bases separated the two germline ends. The CDR3 has 13 residues. Germline V gene sequence: CDR1 KGHSH, CDR2 LQKENI. CDR3 amino acids: CASSPTQVNEQFF. CDR3 sequence (DNA): TGTGCCAGCTCACCAACACAGGTCAATGAGCAGTTCTTC. The whole variable domain, remainder taken from reference TRBV18 and TRBJ2-1, is NAGVMQNPRHLVRRRGQEARLRCSPMKGHSHVYWYRQLPEEGLKFMVYLQKENIIDESGMPKERFSAEFPKEGPSILRIQQVVRGDSAAYFCASSPTQVNEQFFGPGTRLTVL.

This clonotype was observed a few times. The chain carries TRBV9 and TRBJ1-2; D call uncertain. Trimming took 0 bases from V and 3 from J, leaving 9 bases between them. Germline lookup yields CDR1 SGDLS and CDR2 YYNGEE. The CDR3 is 14 amino acids. In DNA, the CDR3 is TGTGCCAGCAGCGTAGGCATTGAGGACTATGGCTACACCTTC. Translated, it gives CASSVGIEDYGYTF.

The chain couples TRBV5-1 to TRBJ1-3; D possibly corresponds to TRBD1 (5 bases). Per the germline V gene, CDR1 is SGHRS and CDR2 is YFSETQ. This CDR3 has 17 residues. Trimming stripped 0 bases from V and 0 bases from J, with 13 bases between. The CDR3 here is CASSLAGALYSGNTIYF. The CDR3 coding sequence is TGCGCCAGCAGCTTGGCCGGGGCGCTGTACTCTGGAAACACCATATATTTT.

This clonotype was seen a few times. The chain combines TRBV7-9 with TRBJ2-5; TRBD2 matches 7 bases. The CDR3 is made up of 22 amino acids. After removal of 5 bases from V and 4 bases from J, the junction contained 31 bases not matched to a gene. Germline loops: CDR1 SEHNR, CDR2 FQNEAQ (reference sequence). CDR3 loop: CASSPPRGAPTGGSPLRETQYF. CDR3 in DNA: TGTGCCAGCAGCCCCCCCCGAGGCGCGCCGACGGGCGGGAGTCCTCTTCGAGAGACCCAGTACTTC.

This clonotype was seen a handful of times. The rearrangement links TRBV24-1 to TRBJ2-1; possibly TRBD2 for D (5 bases). This CDR3 region has 15 residues. V was cut by 5 bases and J by 0 bases, with 10 bases left in between. Germline CDR1 reads KGHDR; CDR2 reads SFDVKD. The CDR3 bases are TGTGCCACCAGTGTCGGAGGCCGCTCCTACAATGAGCAGTTCTTC. This sequence encodes CATSVGGRSYNEQFF.

This clonotype was counted ten times or more. V usage is TRBV28 and J usage is TRBJ2-3; 7 nucleotides match TRBD2. Germline CDR1 MDHEN, CDR2 SYDVKM. V lost 6 bases, J lost 5 bases, and 14 bases stayed unmatched. The CDR3 consists of 16 residues. DNA of the CDR3: TGTGCCAGCAGCTTCATGGGGCGGGAGTTGAGAGATACGCAGTATTTT. Residues: CASSFMGRELRDTQYF.

Turning to this clonotype: A clone one base away is much larger, so this may be a read error. This is likely a read error, given that the CDR3 carries no conserved phenylalanine or tryptophan at its end. J is TRBJ1-5 and V is TRBV7-8, with D possibly matching TRBD1 (6 bases). V lost 1 base, J lost 4 bases, and 11 bases lay in between. This CDR3 has 15 amino acids. Germline V gene lookup returns CDR1 SGHVS and CDR2 FQNEAQ. In DNA form, the CDR3 reads TGTGCCAGCAGCTTAGAGGGGGTTTGGAATCAGCCCCAGCATTTA. It codes for CASSLEGVWNQPQHL.

This clonotype appeared many times. The chain joins TRBV18 to TRBJ2-3; D remains ambiguous. Trimming removed 3 bases at V and 0 bases at J, with 10 bases between. Germline CDR1 is KGHSH and CDR2 is LQKENI. The CDR3 extends over 15 amino acids. This CDR3 reads CASSPSQLSTDTQYF. The DNA for the CDR3 is TGTGCCAGCTCACCCTCCCAACTTAGCACAGATACGCAGTATTTT. The whole variable domain, filled in from reference TRBV18 and TRBJ2-3, reads NAGVMQNPRHLVRRRGQEARLRCSPMKGHSHVYWYRQLPEEGLKFMVYLQKENIIDESGMPKERFSAEFPKEGPSILRIQQVVRGDSAAYFCASSPSQLSTDTQYFGPGTRLTVL.

There are many counts of this clonotype. V and J are TRBV6-1 and TRBJ2-7; D assignment may be TRBD1 or TRBD2 (6 bases each). The CDR3 length is 14 residues. V gave up 1 base and J gave up 4 bases, with 11 bases separating them. Looked up from germline, CDR1 is MNHNS and CDR2 is SASEGT. The CDR3 sequence: CASSEGRGGYEQYF. For the CDR3, the DNA is TGTGCCAGCAGTGAAGGCAGGGGAGGATACGAGCAGTACTTC.

The chain employs TRBV5-1 and TRBJ1-2; D call uncertain. Germline V CDR1 and CDR2: SGHRS, YFSETQ. V was clipped by 1 base and J by 5 bases, with 12 bases between them. CDR3 length: 14 amino acids. This CDR3 is CASSLFSERYGYTF. The CDR3 bases are TGCGCCAGCAGCTTGTTTTCAGAGCGATATGGCTACACCTTC.

The gene calls are TRBV13 and TRBJ1-2; tentatively, D is TRBD1 (5 bases). Deletions cut 6 bases from V and 2 bases from J, with 19 bases between. Germline CDR1 PRHDT, CDR2 FYEKMQ (reference sequence). The CDR3 has 16 amino acids. The CDR3 DNA is TGTGCCAGCAGTTTTAGAAATCCGAGACAGAACTATGGCTACACCTTC. Its translation is CASSFRNPRQNYGYTF.

The chain recombines TRBV7-2 with TRBJ2-3; D call uncertain. Trimming took 2 bases from V and 1 from J, leaving 7 bases between them. The CDR3 totals 14 residues. Per the germline V gene, CDR1 is SGHTA and CDR2 is FQGNSA. Here the CDR3 reads CASSLSWRTDTQYF. The CDR3 DNA sequence: TGTGCCAGCAGCTTATCGTGGCGCACAGATACGCAGTATTTT.

The gene calls are TRBV20-1 and TRBJ2-1; D uncertain. The CDR3 is 11 amino acids. V gave up 3 bases and J gave up 8 bases, with 8 bases separating them. Germline assignment: CDR1 DFQATT and CDR2 SNEGSKA (reference sequence). The CDR3 protein is CSASLRYEQFF. DNA for the CDR3: TGCAGTGCTAGTTTACGCTATGAGCAGTTCTTC.

This clonotype was seen a few times. A much larger clone sits a single nucleotide away, making a read error possible. J is TRBJ1-5 and V is TRBV6-2 or TRBV6-3, with TRBD1 as a possible D gene (5 bases). V lost 5 bases to trimming and J lost 7 bases, with 18 bases between them. In germline, CDR1 is MNHEY, CDR2 SVGEGT. The CDR3 loop spans 15 amino acids. The CDR3 DNA reads TGTGCCAGCAGTAGCGGGGGTTCCGGATCGCAGCCCCAGCATTTT. Translated, it gives CASSSGGSGSQPQHF.

This clonotype was seen repeatedly, ten times or more. The chain has TRBV5-1 and TRBJ2-2; D ambiguous. Trimming took 4 bases from V and 4 from J, leaving 5 bases between them. This CDR3 has 12 amino acids. CDR1 and CDR2 from the germline V gene are SGHRS and YFSETQ. The CDR3: CASSEPTGELFF. CDR3 in DNA: TGCGCCAGCAGCGAACCCACCGGGGAGCTGTTTTTT.

This clonotype was seen a few times. This sequence joins TRBV7-2 and TRBJ2-1; D gene unclear. The V end lost 1 base, the J end lost 0 bases, and 10 bases lay between the germline ends. The CDR3 contains 16 residues. Germline CDR1 and CDR2: SGHTA and FQGNSA. The CDR3 nucleotides are TGTGCCAGCAGCTTAGGTGGCACAATCTCCTACAATGAGCAGTTCTTC. Its protein product is CASSLGGTISYNEQFF. Full variable domain (missing parts from reference TRBV7-2 and TRBJ2-1): GAGVSQSPSNKVTEKGKDVELRCDPISGHTALYWYRQSLGQGLEFLIYFQGNSAPDKSGLPSDRFSAERTGGSVSTLTIQRTQQEDSAVYLCASSLGGTISYNEQFFGPGTRLTVL.

For this clonotype: A read error is possible here, since a much larger clone lies one base away. V and J are TRBV18 and TRBJ1-2; a weak D match, TRBD1 (5 bases). Germline V lookup: CDR1 KGHSH, CDR2 LQKENI. The V and J ends lost 0 bases and 6 bases respectively, with 14 bases between them. This CDR3 comprises 15 residues. The CDR3 DNA reads TGTGCCAGCTCACCACCCGGAGACCGGGGCCATGGCTACACCTTC. Translated, it gives CASSPPGDRGHGYTF.